The 32 T cell receptor beta chains reported below all come from one sample, sequenced in a study of identical twins. TCRdb reanalysed the 5' RACE reads using MiXCR and keeps one entry per CDR3 protein. The sample holds 240,000 or so distinct CDR3 sequences, about 10% seen once. Sequencing was done on a sample of memory T cells sorted from blood. The receptor set was obtained from a man aged 50-59 years in good health.

This clonotype was observed many times. The chain uses TRBV12-3 or TRBV12-4 and TRBJ2-7; D tentatively fits TRBD1 or TRBD2 (5 bases each). The CDR3 is 16 residues long. V lost 4 bases to trimming and J lost 3 bases, with 19 bases between them. The CDR3 nucleotides are TGTGCCAGCAGTTCGGGGTGGGACCGAGATTTCTACGAGCAGTACTTC. Its translation is CASSSGWDRDFYEQYF.

This clonotype appeared a few times. V gene TRBV28 combines with J gene TRBJ2-7, with 12 positions matching TRBD2. CDR1 and CDR2 (germline): MDHEN, SYDVKM. This CDR3 region has 15 residues. Germline trimming cut 5 bases from V and 3 bases from J; bases unmatched to any gene: 5. In DNA form, the CDR3 reads TGTGCCAGCAGTCCCCAGACTAGCGGGGGCTACGAGCAGTACTTC. This encodes CASSPQTSGGYEQYF.

This chain joins TRBV11-2 and TRBJ2-7; 9 bases fit TRBD1. The germline V gene encodes CDR1 SGHAT and CDR2 FQNNGV. This CDR3 contains 14 residues. The trim removed 3 bases at V and 3 bases at J, leaving 3 bases unmatched. The CDR3 nucleotides are TGTGCCAGCAGCTTTGGGACAGGGATCTACGAGCAGTACTTC. As protein: CASSFGTGIYEQYF.

This clonotype was detected many times. This chain links TRBV4-3 with TRBJ2-1, with 11 bases identical to TRBD2. Germline assignment: CDR1 LGHNA and CDR2 YSLEER. The V and J ends lost 1 base and 5 bases, in that order; junction bases with no gene match: 4. The CDR3 runs 16 residues. Here the CDR3 reads CASSQAETSGNNEQFF. The CDR3 DNA reads as TGCGCCAGCAGCCAAGCGGAGACTAGCGGGAACAATGAGCAGTTCTTC.

This clonotype was counted between two and nine times. The rearrangement joins TRBV9 to TRBJ2-7, with a tentative D call TRBD2 (6 bases). This CDR3 is 14 amino acids long. Trimming removed 3 bases at V and 0 bases at J, with 10 bases between. From germline, CDR1 is SGDLS and CDR2 YYNGEE. The DNA for the CDR3 is TGTGCCAGCAGCGAAGCGGGCAGCTCCTACGAGCAGTACTTC. Protein: CASSEAGSSYEQYF.

The CDR3 loop is CSAYGGGAQHF. Written as DNA, the CDR3 is TGCAGTGCTTATGGGGGGGGAGCCCAGCATTTT. This sequence joins TRBV20-1 and TRBJ1-5; TRBD1 might be the D (5 bases). The V gene lost 5 bases and the J gene lost 11 bases, with 13 bases spanning the gap. The CDR3 covers 11 residues. Germline V gene sequence: CDR1 DFQATT, CDR2 SNEGSKA (reference sequence).

This clonotype was counted only a few times. The V gene is TRBV7-8, the J gene TRBJ1-4, with D possibly being TRBD1 (6 bases). Germline V gene sequence: CDR1 SGHVS, CDR2 FQNEAQ. Trimming cost V 1 base and J 4 bases, with 10 bases left between them. The CDR3 length is 15 residues. DNA of the CDR3: TGTGCCAGCAGCTTAGGAGGGGGTAATAATGAAAAACTGTTTTTT. This translates into CASSLGGGNNEKLFF.

This clonotype was found a few times. V is TRBV11-1 and J is TRBJ1-6; 7 bases match TRBD1. The CDR3 sequence is 18 residues long. Germline-derived CDR1 and CDR2 are SGHAT and FQDESV (reference sequence). The ends lost 5 bases at V and 4 bases at J; junction bases unmatched: 14. CDR3 sequence (DNA): TGTGCCAGCAGCGCCCAGACAGGGAACGAGCTTTATAATTCACCCCTCCACTTT. It codes for CASSAQTGNELYNSPLHF.

This clonotype was counted ten times or more. The gene calls are TRBV9 and TRBJ2-7; 8 bases fit TRBD1. There are 15 residues in the CDR3. Germline loops: CDR1 SGDLS, CDR2 YYNGEE. V lost 0 bases and J lost 2; bases outside the gene matches: 4. As DNA, the CDR3 is TGTGCCAGCAGCGTAGGGACAGGGACAGCCTACGAGCAGTACTTC. As protein: CASSVGTGTAYEQYF.

The chain links TRBV7-7 to TRBJ2-7, with TRBD2 matching over 7 bases. The trim removed 1 base at V and 6 bases at J, leaving 6 bases unmatched. This CDR3 region has 14 residues. The germline V gene has CDR1 SSHAT and CDR2 FNYEAQ (reference sequence). CDR3 bases: TGTGCCAGCAGCTTAGGCGGGAGTTCGGGCGAGCAGTACTTC. This codes for CASSLGGSSGEQYF.

This clonotype has just a few counts. The V gene is TRBV12-3 or TRBV12-4, the J gene TRBJ1-3, with D possibly being TRBD1 (5 bases). This CDR3 is 15 amino acids long. V was pared by 2 bases and J by 0 bases, with 8 bases between. The CDR3 loop is CASSLWGDSGNTIYF. Written as DNA, the CDR3 is TGTGCCAGCAGTTTATGGGGGGACTCTGGAAACACCATATATTTT.

This clonotype was observed many times. The chain has TRBV28 and TRBJ1-2; D is possibly TRBD1 (6 bases). With 7 bases removed from V and 3 bases from J, the gap between germline ends came to 15 bases. The germline CDR1 and CDR2 sequences are MDHEN and SYDVKM. The CDR3 sequence is 14 residues long. The DNA of the CDR3 is TGTGCCAGCAACCTACAGGGAATTGACTATGGCTACACCTTC. Amino acids: CASNLQGIDYGYTF.

This clonotype was seen at least ten times. This rearrangement joins TRBV14 to TRBJ2-1; D call uncertain. V gave up 5 bases and J gave up 0 bases, with 8 bases separating them. CDR1 and CDR2 from the germline V gene are SGHDN and FVKESK. The CDR3 runs to 14 residues. CDR3 bases: TGTGCCAGCAGCGGGTTGAGCTCCTACAATGAGCAGTTCTTC. Amino acid sequence: CASSGLSSYNEQFF.

The CDR3 protein is CASSYGGASRKTQYF. CDR3 DNA: TGTGCCAGCAGTTACGGTGGCGCATCTAGGAAGACCCAGTACTTC. The chain recombines TRBV6-5 with TRBJ2-5, with no clear D. This CDR3 region has 15 residues. Trimming removed 2 bases at V and 6 bases at J, with 16 bases between. CDR1 is MNHEY and CDR2 is SVGAGI in the germline V gene.

J is TRBJ2-2 and V is TRBV4-2; no firm D call. Trimming pared 8 bases from V and 1 base from J, leaving 11 bases between. The germline gives CDR1 LGHNA, CDR2 YNFKEQ. The CDR3 length is 14 residues. CDR3: CASAPGRNTGELFF. In DNA, the CDR3 is TGTGCCAGCGCCCCGGGCAGGAACACCGGGGAGCTGTTTTTT.

The rearrangement uses TRBV5-1 and TRBJ2-7; the D gene could be TRBD1 or TRBD2 (5 bases each). In germline, CDR1 is SGHRS, CDR2 YFSETQ. The CDR3 spans 18 residues. The V gene lost 4 bases and the J gene lost 3 bases, with 26 bases spanning the gap. This CDR3 is CASSPLIRDGQWIYEQYF. Here the CDR3 DNA reads TGCGCCAGCAGCCCGCTGATTAGGGACGGTCAATGGATCTACGAGCAGTACTTC. The full variable domain, completed using reference TRBV5-1 and TRBJ2-7, is KAGVTQTPRYLIKTRGQQVTLSCSPISGHRSVSWYQQTPGQGLQFLFEYFSETQRNKGNFPGRFSGRQFSNSRSEMNVSTLELGDSALYLCASSPLIRDGQWIYEQYFGPGTRLTVT.

Only a few counts were recorded for this clonotype. The rearrangement joins TRBV9 to TRBJ1-6; D call uncertain. Germline V gene data show CDR1 as SGDLS and CDR2 as YYNGEE. V was trimmed by 4 bases and J by 3 bases, leaving 5 bases between them. There are 13 residues in the CDR3. The CDR3 DNA reads as TGTGCCAGCAGCCCATACTATAATTCACCCCTCCACTTT. This gives the protein CASSPYYNSPLHF.

Only a few counts were recorded for this clonotype. The DNA for the CDR3 is TGTGCCAGCAGCGATTACAGGCGCGGAAACACTGAAGCTTTCTTT. This translates into CASSDYRRGNTEAFF. The rearrangement links TRBV9 to TRBJ1-1; the D gene is possibly TRBD1 (5 bases). Germline assignment: CDR1 SGDLS and CDR2 YYNGEE. Trimming stripped 3 bases from V and 2 bases from J, with 14 bases between. The CDR3 consists of 15 residues.

This chain uses TRBV5-4 with TRBJ2-5; 7 bases align to TRBD1. J lost 1 base, V lost 3 bases, and 6 bases had no gene match. The CDR3 consists of 15 residues. Germline V gene sequence: CDR1 SGHNT, CDR2 YYREEE (reference sequence). DNA for the CDR3: TGTGCCAGCAGCTACCTACAGGGGCCCCAAGAGACCCAGTACTTC. This translates into CASSYLQGPQETQYF.

This clonotype has at least ten counts. The V gene is TRBV7-8, the J gene TRBJ2-7; TRBD1 matches 11 bases. The V gene's germline CDR1 is SGHVS and CDR2 FQNEAQ. The CDR3 totals 14 residues. With 5 bases clipped from V and 4 bases from J, the junction kept 4 bases outside the gene matches. The CDR3: CASSAGTGGYEQYF. CDR3 nucleotides: TGTGCCAGCAGCGCCGGGACAGGGGGATACGAGCAGTACTTC.

There are many counts of this clonotype. A junction end diverges from the germline sequence, so it may reflect a read error. The chain recombines TRBV12-3 or TRBV12-4 with TRBJ2-1; 11 nucleotides agree with TRBD2. The CDR3 contains 15 residues. The CDR3 region is CASSIAGGLRNEQFF. The CDR3, as DNA: TGTGCCAGCAGTATAGCGGGGGGGTTAAGAAATGAGCAGTTCTTC.

J is TRBJ2-7 and V is TRBV6-1, with D possibly matching TRBD2 (5 bases). Germline assignment: CDR1 MNHNS and CDR2 SASEGT. With 2 bases removed from V and 3 bases from J, the gap between germline ends came to 14 bases. This CDR3 is built from 15 residues. DNA of the CDR3: TGTGCCAGCAGTGAAATAGGCCGACTAAGCTACGAGCAGTACTTC. It codes for CASSEIGRLSYEQYF.

This clonotype was counted a few times. The chain recombines TRBV28 with TRBJ2-3; D is perhaps TRBD2 (5 bases). The ends were cut back, 5 bases at V and 15 bases at J, with 18 bases in the middle. The CDR3 loop spans 12 amino acids. Germline V gives CDR1 MDHEN, CDR2 SYDVKM. The CDR3 reads CASSQARTPQYF. CDR3 sequence (DNA): TGTGCCAGCAGTCAAGCCAGGACTCCCCAATATTTT.

This clonotype appeared once. A much larger clone is a single base away; this may be a read error. J is TRBJ1-1 and V is TRBV5-1; the D gene is possibly TRBD1 (5 bases). This CDR3 spans 15 amino acids. Germline V gene data show CDR1 as SGHRS and CDR2 as YFSETQ. The CDR3 loop is CASTPTSGGNTGAFF. The CDR3 region has the DNA TGCGCCAGCACCCCAACGTCGGGGGGAAACACTGGAGCTTTCTTT. The whole variable domain, filled in from reference TRBV5-1 and TRBJ1-1, reads KAGVTQTPRYLIKTRGQQVTLSCSPISGHRSVSWYQQTPGQGLQFLFEYFSETQRNKGNFPGRFSGRQFSNSRSEMNVSTLELGDSALYLCASTPTSGGNTGAFFGQGTRLTVV.

In the case of this clonotype: With a much larger clone just one base away, this may be a read error. This rearrangement joins TRBV3-1 to TRBJ1-1; D call uncertain. The V end was cut by 0 bases, the J end by 4 bases, with 6 bases between. The germline V gene has CDR1 LGHDT and CDR2 YNNKEL (reference sequence). This CDR3 contains 13 residues. CDR3 sequence reads: CASSQDQATEAFF. The CDR3 DNA follows: TGTGCCAGCAGCCAAGATCAGGCCACTGAAGCTTTCTTT.

The chain uses TRBV28 and TRBJ1-2; D not certain. This CDR3 contains 11 residues. The germline CDR1 and CDR2 sequences are MDHEN and SYDVKM. V lost 6 bases and J lost 5, with 7 bases in between. The CDR3 spells CASRFEYGYTF. The CDR3, as DNA: TGTGCCAGCAGATTTGAGTATGGCTACACCTTC.

In its sample, this clonotype was seen once. The chain couples TRBV5-1 to TRBJ2-7, with D perhaps TRBD1 or TRBD2 (5 bases each). This CDR3 has 13 residues. Germline assignment: CDR1 SGHRS and CDR2 YFSETQ. V shed 0 bases and J shed 4 bases, with 8 bases lying between them. This CDR3 reads CASSLDWGYEQYF. In nucleotides, the CDR3 is TGCGCCAGCAGCTTGGATTGGGGGTACGAGCAGTACTTC.

This clonotype was picked up a small number of times. The chain combines TRBV10-3 with TRBJ1-1; TRBD1 agrees at 7 bases. Germline assignment: CDR1 ENHRY and CDR2 SYGVKD. After removal of 4 bases from V and 5 bases from J, the junction contained 13 bases not matched to a gene. The CDR3 runs to 16 residues. This CDR3 is CAISGLQGSKGTEAFF. CDR3 DNA sequence: TGTGCCATCAGTGGGTTACAGGGGTCGAAGGGGACTGAAGCTTTCTTT.

This clonotype has a count of ten or more. The chain is built from TRBV12-3 or TRBV12-4 and TRBJ1-6, with 9 bases that match TRBD1. The CDR3 loop spans 15 amino acids. The junction had 4 bases not matched to a gene; V was cut back by 0 bases and J by 10 bases. CDR3 region: CASSLALQGASPLHF. The CDR3, as DNA: TGTGCCAGCAGTTTAGCGCTACAGGGGGCGTCACCCCTCCACTTT.

V gene TRBV20-1 combines with J gene TRBJ1-6; the D is unclear. Germline V gives CDR1 DFQATT, CDR2 SNEGSKA (reference sequence). Trimming removed 2 bases from V and 0 bases from J, with 14 bases in between. The CDR3 sequence is 17 residues long. The CDR3 loop reads CSARKKQLSSYNSPLHF. The CDR3 DNA reads as TGCAGTGCTAGAAAAAAACAGCTGAGCTCCTATAATTCACCCCTCCACTTT.

There are a few counts of this clonotype. The rearrangement links TRBV20-1 to TRBJ2-3; 7 bases align to TRBD2. The V gene's germline CDR1 is DFQATT and CDR2 SNEGSKA (reference sequence). V was pared by 5 bases and J by 1 base, with 9 bases of the junction left unmatched. There are 15 residues in the CDR3. CDR3 sequence: CSAFLADLRTDTQYF. CDR3 bases: TGCAGTGCTTTTCTAGCGGACCTCCGCACAGATACGCAGTATTTT.

The chain is built from TRBV20-1 and TRBJ1-1, with D possibly matching TRBD1 (6 bases). Germline V lookup: CDR1 DFQATT, CDR2 SNEGSKA (reference sequence). The CDR3 has 11 amino acids. Trimming shortened V by 0 bases and J by 8 bases, and 7 bases separated the two germline ends. CDR3 loop: CSAREGTEAFF. The CDR3 coding sequence is TGCAGTGCTAGAGAGGGGACAGAAGCTTTCTTT.